A single sample gave rise to the 13 T cell receptor beta chains below, sequenced in a study of cytomegalovirus exposure and HLA in healthy donors. PCR amplification relied on 60 Vbeta primers (plus 13 Jbeta primers). Sequencing used immunoSEQ multiplex PCR; TCRdb keeps in-frame clones, though not all of them. The sample lists about 140,000 clones; approximately 81% were seen once. The specimen sequenced was PBMCs. The receptor source for this set is a boy younger than 10 in good health and CMV-seronegative.

This clone occurred once. This sequence joins TRBV19 and TRBJ2-1; 11 bases agree with TRBD2. This CDR3 comprises 15 residues. Germline values: CDR1 LNHDA, CDR2 SQIVND (reference sequence). With V trimmed by 5 bases and J by 3 bases, 3 bases remained unmatched. CDR3 amino acids: CASSRGLADYNEQFF. The CDR3 DNA reads as TGTGCCAGTAGTCGGGGACTAGCGGACTACAATGAGCAGTTCTTC. Variable domain in full (rest from reference TRBV19 and TRBJ2-1): DGGITQSPKYLFRKEGQNVTLSCEQNLNHDAMYWYRQDPGQGLRLIYYSQIVNDFQKGDIAEGYSVSREKKESFPLTVTSAQKNPTAFYLCASSRGLADYNEQFFGPGTRLTVL.

The V gene is TRBV6-1, the J gene TRBJ2-7; 8 bases map to TRBD2. Germline CDR1 reads MNHNS; CDR2 reads SASEGT. J was trimmed by 2 bases and V by 8 bases; bases with no gene match: 8. This CDR3 spans 14 amino acids. DNA of the CDR3: TGTGCCAGCCAGCTTCGGGGGGGACCCTACGAGCAGTACTTC. Translating gives CASQLRGGPYEQYF.

This clone was detected once. The CDR3 DNA follows: TGTGCCAGCAGTGACGACAGGGTTCCTGAGCAGTTCTTC. This gives the protein CASSDDRVPEQFF. J is TRBJ2-1 and V is TRBV2, with 7 positions matching TRBD1. V lost 3 bases to trimming and J lost 9 bases; unmatched junction nucleotides: 5. The CDR3 has 13 residues. Per germline, CDR1 SNHLY and CDR2 FYNNEI.

The J gene is TRBJ2-2, the V gene TRBV7-8, with no clear D. With 1 base removed from V and 3 bases from J, the gap between germline ends came to 6 bases. CDR1 and CDR2 from the germline V gene are SGHVS and FQNEAQ. The CDR3 totals 14 residues. In nucleotides, the CDR3 is TGTGCCAGCAGCTTAGTGGCCGACACCGGGGAGCTGTTTTTT. Translating it yields CASSLVADTGELFF.

This clone has just one count. J is TRBJ2-7 and V is TRBV27, with TRBD2 matching over 7 bases. This CDR3 has 15 amino acids. Per germline, CDR1 MNHEY and CDR2 SMNVEV (reference sequence). With 6 bases clipped from V and 3 bases from J, the junction kept 11 bases outside the gene matches. CDR3 loop: CASRFTSVVDYEQYF. CDR3 nucleotide sequence: TGTGCCAGCAGATTTACTAGCGTGGTCGACTACGAGCAGTACTTC.

This clone was observed a single time. The chain's CDR3 is CASRGQTKNIQYF. Written as DNA, the CDR3 is TGTGCCAGCAGGGGGCAAACCAAAAACATTCAGTACTTC. The J gene is TRBJ2-4, the V gene TRBV25-1; weak D call: TRBD1 (5 bases). CDR1 and CDR2 (germline): MGHDK, SYGVNS. The germline V and J ends were trimmed by 6 bases and 2 bases, with 8 bases remaining between them. The CDR3 sequence is 13 residues long. Together with reference TRBV25-1 and TRBJ2-4, the CDR3 gives the full variable domain: EADIYQTPRYLVIGTGKKITLECSQTMGHDKMYWYQQDPGMELHLIHYSYGVNSTEKGDLSSESTVSRIRTEHFPLTLESARPSHTSQYLCASRGQTKNIQYFGAGTRLSVL.

This clone appeared once. The V gene is TRBV27, the J gene TRBJ1-6; TRBD1 is a possible D gene (5 bases). The ends were cut back, 3 bases at V and 4 bases at J, with 16 bases in the middle. Germline V CDR1 and CDR2: MNHEY, SMNVEV (reference sequence). This CDR3 is 17 amino acids long. The DNA of the CDR3 is TGTGCCAGCAGTTTTAGGAGGGACCCAACTTATAATTCACCCCTCCACTTT. Translating gives CASSFRRDPTYNSPLHF.

V is TRBV6-5 and J is TRBJ1-3; D not resolved. CDR1 MNHEY and CDR2 SVGAGI come from the germline V gene. The CDR3 totals 16 residues. The ends were cut back, 1 base at V and 0 bases at J, with 10 bases in the middle. CDR3 DNA sequence: TGTGCCAGCAGTTACTGGAGTCCAGACTCTGGAAACACCATATATTTT. Translating it yields CASSYWSPDSGNTIYF.

The chain links TRBV5-6 to TRBJ1-1; the match to TRBD1 covers 7 bases. This CDR3 is 14 amino acids long. CDR1 SGHDT and CDR2 YYEEEE come from the germline V gene. The V and J ends lost 0 bases and 1 base, in that order; junction bases with no gene match: 0. CDR3 in DNA: TGTGCCAGCAGCTTGGCAGGGGGGAACACTGAAGCTTTCTTT. It translates to CASSLAGGNTEAFF.

The V and J genes are TRBV23-1 and TRBJ2-7; D may be TRBD1 (5 bases). TRBV23-1 is reported as an ORF; its role is uncertain. This CDR3 is built from 13 residues. The V gene lost 4 bases and the J gene lost 6 bases, with 13 bases spanning the gap. CDR3 sequence reads: CASSRARGGEQYF. CDR3 bases: TGCGCCAGCAGTCGGGCAAGGGGTGGCGAGCAGTACTTC.

The chain recombines TRBV11-3 with TRBJ1-1, with unresolved D. Deletions cut 6 bases from V and 1 base from J, with 15 bases between. CDR3 length equals 15 residues. Germline values: CDR1 SGHNT, CDR2 YENEEA. The CDR3 reads CASRREGLRNTEAFF. Written as DNA, the CDR3 is TGTGCCAGCAGGAGAGAGGGCTTAAGGAACACTGAAGCTTTCTTT.

The table lists this clone with a count of one. V gene TRBV9 combines with J gene TRBJ1-2; D unclear. Trimming removed 4 bases at V and 3 bases at J, with 22 bases between. Germline loops: CDR1 SGDLS, CDR2 YYNGEE. The CDR3 has 17 residues. The CDR3 sequence: CASSNGLHPRGDYGYTF. Written as DNA, the CDR3 is TGTGCCAGCAGCAATGGACTACACCCGAGAGGTGACTATGGCTACACCTTC. The full variable domain, in which reference TRBV9 and TRBJ1-2 provide the parts outside the CDR3, is DSGVTQTPKHLITATGQRVTLRCSPRSGDLSVYWYQQSLDQGLQFLIQYYNGEERAKGNILERFSAQQFPDLHSELNLSSLELGDSALYFCASSNGLHPRGDYGYTFGSGTRLTVV.

The chain couples TRBV19 to TRBJ2-1; 11 bases fit TRBD2. CDR1 is LNHDA and CDR2 is SQIVND in the germline V gene (reference sequence). This CDR3 comprises 17 residues. The V and J ends lost 9 bases and 5 bases, in that order; junction bases with no gene match: 15. The CDR3 DNA reads TGTGCCAGCAAAGGGACTAGCGGCCCCCAAAGAAACAATGAGCAGTTCTTC. Protein sequence: CASKGTSGPQRNNEQFF.